This is a list of T cell receptor beta chains from one sample in a study of blood T cell repertoires in COVID-19. Method: immunoSEQ multiplex PCR; TCRdb's copy keeps in-frame clones and lacks some. The sample carries 300,000 to 400,000 clones, around 91% recorded once. The specimen sequenced was peripheral blood. The receptors come from a woman younger than 30 who had recovered from COVID-19. The CDR3 runs from the conserved cysteine through the conserved F or W. D genes are given only for firm matches. Only some rows state a clone size, as once, few, many or a class for expanded clones.

J gene: TRBJ1-1; D gene: .; clone size: .; V gene: TRBV5-1; CDR3 DNA: TGCGCCAGCAGTTCGCTCTCAGGTAACACTGAAGCTTTCTTT; CDR3 protein: CASSSLSGNTEAFF
J gene: TRBJ2-2; D gene: TRBD1; clone size: once; V gene: TRBV19; CDR3 DNA: TGTGCCAGTAGTACGATAAACAGGGGGAACACCGGGGAGCTGTTTTTT; CDR3 protein: CASSTINRGNTGELFF
J gene: TRBJ2-3; D gene: TRBD2; clone size: .; V gene: TRBV9; CDR3 DNA: TGTGCCAGCAGCGTAGCGGGGGGGGAAAATACGCAGTATTTT; CDR3 protein: CASSVAGGENTQYF
J gene: TRBJ2-5; D gene: .; clone size: .; V gene: TRBV5-1; CDR3 DNA: TGCGCCAGCAGCTTGCAGGTAGGGGACCAAGAGACCCAGTACTTC; CDR3 protein: CASSLQVGDQETQYF
J gene: TRBJ1-5; D gene: .; clone size: .; V gene: TRBV4-1; CDR3 DNA: TGCGCCAGCAGCCCAGGGTCGGTAAATCAGCCCCAGCATTTT; CDR3 protein: CASSPGSVNQPQHF
J gene: TRBJ1-1; D gene: TRBD1; clone size: .; V gene: TRBV6-2/TRBV6-3; CDR3 DNA: TGTGCCAGCAGTTACTCCCAGGGGGCGATTTCTGATGAAGCTTTCTTT; CDR3 protein: CASSYSQGAISDEAFF
J gene: TRBJ1-4; D gene: .; clone size: .; V gene: TRBV5-1; CDR3 DNA: TGCGCCAGCAGCCCGGACAGACCTAATGAAAAACTGTTTTTT; CDR3 protein: CASSPDRPNEKLFF
J gene: TRBJ1-3; D gene: .; clone size: .; V gene: TRBV24-1; CDR3 DNA: TGTGCCACCAGTGATGGGCTGAACTCTGGAAACACCATATATTTT; CDR3 protein: CATSDGLNSGNTIYF
J gene: TRBJ1-1; D gene: TRBD1; clone size: .; V gene: TRBV14; CDR3 DNA: TGTGCCAGCAGCCAGGAGACAGGGAGGAACACTGAAGCTTTCTTT; CDR3 protein: CASSQETGRNTEAFF
J gene: TRBJ2-1; D gene: TRBD2; clone size: .; V gene: TRBV5-8; CDR3 DNA: TGTGCCAGCAGCATAGGACTAGCGAATTACAATGAGCAGTTCTTC; CDR3 protein: CASSIGLANYNEQFF
J gene: TRBJ2-2; D gene: TRBD2; clone size: .; V gene: TRBV5-4; CDR3 DNA: TGTGCCAGCACCGTCCGGACTAGTGCCACCGGGGAGCTGTTTTTT; CDR3 protein: CASTVRTSATGELFF
J gene: TRBJ1-1; D gene: .; clone size: .; V gene: TRBV5-5; CDR3 DNA: TGTGCCAGCAGATCTCTGAACAGGGATCCCACTGAAGCTTTCTTT; CDR3 protein: CASRSLNRDPTEAFF
J gene: TRBJ2-1; D gene: .; clone size: .; V gene: TRBV4-3; CDR3 DNA: TGCGCCAGCAGCCAAGATTACCGACAGGCATACAATGAGCAGTTCTTC; CDR3 protein: CASSQDYRQAYNEQFF
J gene: TRBJ2-3; D gene: TRBD2; clone size: .; V gene: TRBV6-2/TRBV6-3; CDR3 DNA: TGTGCCAGCAGTTCCAGAATCCGGGAGGCTAGCACAGATACGCAGTATTTT; CDR3 protein: CASSSRIREASTDTQYF
J gene: TRBJ1-2; D gene: .; clone size: .; V gene: TRBV19; CDR3 DNA: TGTGCCAGTAGTATTCACGGAGCTAACTATGGCTACACCTTC; CDR3 protein: CASSIHGANYGYTF
J gene: TRBJ2-1; D gene: .; clone size: few; V gene: TRBV5-1; CDR3 DNA: TGCGCCAGCAGCTTGTTGGGCAACGGCTACAATGAGCAGTTCTTC; CDR3 protein: CASSLLGNGYNEQFF
J gene: TRBJ1-2; D gene: TRBD1; clone size: .; V gene: TRBV29-1; CDR3 DNA: TGCAGCGTCGGACAGGCTAACTATGGCTACACCTTC; CDR3 protein: CSVGQANYGYTF
J gene: TRBJ2-1; D gene: TRBD2; clone size: .; V gene: TRBV7-7; CDR3 DNA: TGTGCCAGCAGCCTAGAGGGGACTAGTAACGGTGAGCAGTTCTTC; CDR3 protein: CASSLEGTSNGEQFF
J gene: TRBJ2-5; D gene: .; clone size: .; V gene: TRBV7-8; CDR3 DNA: TGTGCCAGCAGCTTGATGTTGGAGGAATGGGAGACCCAGTACTTC; CDR3 protein: CASSLMLEEWETQYF
J gene: TRBJ1-2; D gene: .; clone size: .; V gene: TRBV6-5; CDR3 DNA: TGTGCCAGCAGTTATTGGCAGGGGCTTGACTATGGCTACACCTTC; CDR3 protein: CASSYWQGLDYGYTF
J gene: TRBJ2-3; D gene: .; clone size: .; V gene: TRBV3-1/TRBV3-2; CDR3 DNA: TGTGCCAGCAGCCAAGATCCTCAGGGCACAGATACGCAGTATTTT; CDR3 protein: CASSQDPQGTDTQYF
J gene: TRBJ1-2; D gene: TRBD1; clone size: .; V gene: TRBV19; CDR3 DNA: TGTGCCAGTAGTACACGGGGGACAGGGGCCGAGACCTTC; CDR3 protein: CASSTRGTGAETF